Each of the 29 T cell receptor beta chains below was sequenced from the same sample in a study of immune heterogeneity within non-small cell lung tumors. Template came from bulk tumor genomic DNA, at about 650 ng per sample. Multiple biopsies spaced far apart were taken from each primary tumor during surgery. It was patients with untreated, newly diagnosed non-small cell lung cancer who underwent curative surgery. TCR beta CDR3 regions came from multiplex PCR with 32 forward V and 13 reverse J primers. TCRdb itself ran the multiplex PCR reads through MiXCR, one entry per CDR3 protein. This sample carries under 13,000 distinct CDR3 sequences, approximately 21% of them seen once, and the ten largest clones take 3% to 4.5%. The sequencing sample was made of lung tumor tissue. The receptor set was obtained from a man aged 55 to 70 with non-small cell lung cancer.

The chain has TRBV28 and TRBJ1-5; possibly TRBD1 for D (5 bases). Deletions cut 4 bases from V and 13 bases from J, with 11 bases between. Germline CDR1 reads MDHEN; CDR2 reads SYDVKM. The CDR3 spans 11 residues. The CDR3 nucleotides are TGTGCCAGCAGTTGGGGCCCTCAGCAGCATTTT. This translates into CASSWGPQQHF.

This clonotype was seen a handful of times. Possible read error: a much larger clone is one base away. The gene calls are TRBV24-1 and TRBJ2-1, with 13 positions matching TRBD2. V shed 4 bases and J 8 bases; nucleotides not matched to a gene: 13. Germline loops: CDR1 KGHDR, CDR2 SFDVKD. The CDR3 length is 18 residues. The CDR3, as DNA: TGTGCCACCAGTGACCCCGGGACTAGCGGGATTTACATCGATGAGCAGTTCTTC. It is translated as CATSDPGTSGIYIDEQFF.

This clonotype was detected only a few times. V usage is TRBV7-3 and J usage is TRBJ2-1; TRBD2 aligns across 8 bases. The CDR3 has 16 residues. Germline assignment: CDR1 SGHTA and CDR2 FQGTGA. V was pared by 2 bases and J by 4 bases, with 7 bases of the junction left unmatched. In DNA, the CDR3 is TGTGCCAGCAGCTTAGTTTCGGCTAGCGGGTACAATGAGCAGTTCTTC. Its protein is CASSLVSASGYNEQFF.

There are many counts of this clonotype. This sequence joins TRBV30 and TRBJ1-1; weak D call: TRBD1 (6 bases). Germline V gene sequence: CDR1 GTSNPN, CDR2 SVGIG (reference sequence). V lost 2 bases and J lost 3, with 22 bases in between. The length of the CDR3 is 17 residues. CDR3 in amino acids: CAWSKMWTVKGDTEAFF. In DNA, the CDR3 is TGTGCCTGGAGTAAGATGTGGACAGTCAAGGGTGACACTGAAGCTTTCTTT.

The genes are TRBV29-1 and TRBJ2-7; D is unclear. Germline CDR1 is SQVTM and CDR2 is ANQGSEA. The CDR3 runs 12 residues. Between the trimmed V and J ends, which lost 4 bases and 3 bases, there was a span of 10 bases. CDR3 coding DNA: TGCAGCGTTGTATCCGAATACTACGAGCAGTACTTC. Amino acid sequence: CSVVSEYYEQYF.

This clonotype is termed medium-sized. Here the CDR3 reads CSASSSGASTDTQYF. The CDR3 bases are TGCAGTGCTAGTAGTAGCGGGGCTAGCACAGATACGCAGTATTTT. This sequence joins TRBV20-1 and TRBJ2-3; 8 positions agree with TRBD2. With V trimmed by 3 bases and J by 0 bases, 5 bases remained unmatched. The CDR3 length is 15 residues. Germline V CDR1 and CDR2: DFQATT, SNEGSKA (reference sequence).

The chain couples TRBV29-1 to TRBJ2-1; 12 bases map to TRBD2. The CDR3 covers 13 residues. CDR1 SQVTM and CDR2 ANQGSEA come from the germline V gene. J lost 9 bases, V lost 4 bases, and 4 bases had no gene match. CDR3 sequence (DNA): TGCAGCGTTGGACTAGCGGGAGATATTGAGCAGTTCTTC. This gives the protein CSVGLAGDIEQFF.

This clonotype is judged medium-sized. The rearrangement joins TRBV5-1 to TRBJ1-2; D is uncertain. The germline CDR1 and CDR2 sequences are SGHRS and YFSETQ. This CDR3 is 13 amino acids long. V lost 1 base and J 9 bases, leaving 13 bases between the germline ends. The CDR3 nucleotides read TGCGCCAGCAGCTTGACTCTGGATTCTAGCTACACCTTC. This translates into CASSLTLDSSYTF.

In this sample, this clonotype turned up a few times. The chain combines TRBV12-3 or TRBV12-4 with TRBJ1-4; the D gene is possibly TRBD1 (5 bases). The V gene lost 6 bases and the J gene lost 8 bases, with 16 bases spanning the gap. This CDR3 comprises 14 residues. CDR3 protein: CASSRTGNEEKLFF. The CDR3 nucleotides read TGTGCCAGCAGCCGAACAGGAAACGAGGAAAAACTGTTTTTT.

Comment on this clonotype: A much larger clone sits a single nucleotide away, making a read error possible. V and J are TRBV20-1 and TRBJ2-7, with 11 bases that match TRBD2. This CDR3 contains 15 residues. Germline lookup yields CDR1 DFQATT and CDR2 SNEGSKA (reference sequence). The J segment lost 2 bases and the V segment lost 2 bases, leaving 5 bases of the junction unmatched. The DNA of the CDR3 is TGCAGTGCTAGAAATTTAGCGGGAGGGGCCTACGAGCAGTACTTC. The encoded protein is CSARNLAGGAYEQYF.

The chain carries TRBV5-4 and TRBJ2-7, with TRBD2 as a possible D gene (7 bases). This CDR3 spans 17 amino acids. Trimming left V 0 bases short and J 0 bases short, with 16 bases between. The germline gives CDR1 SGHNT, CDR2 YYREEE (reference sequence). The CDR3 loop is CASSLVEGGLRSYEQYF. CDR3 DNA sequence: TGTGCCAGCAGCTTGGTCGAAGGGGGACTACGCTCCTACGAGCAGTACTTC.

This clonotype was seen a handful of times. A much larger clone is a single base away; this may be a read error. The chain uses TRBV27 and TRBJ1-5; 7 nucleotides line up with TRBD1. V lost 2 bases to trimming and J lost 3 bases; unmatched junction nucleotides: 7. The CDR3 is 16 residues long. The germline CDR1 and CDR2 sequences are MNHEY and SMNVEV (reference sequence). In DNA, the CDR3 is TGTGCCAGCAGTTTACCCCAGGGGGTAGCCAATCAGCCCCAGCATTTT. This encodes CASSLPQGVANQPQHF.

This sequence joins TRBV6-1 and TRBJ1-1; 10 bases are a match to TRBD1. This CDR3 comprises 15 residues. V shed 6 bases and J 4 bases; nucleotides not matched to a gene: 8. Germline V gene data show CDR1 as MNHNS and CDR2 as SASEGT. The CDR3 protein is CASSRDRGRGTEAFF. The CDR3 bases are TGTGCCAGCAGCCGGGACAGGGGACGCGGCACTGAAGCTTTCTTT.

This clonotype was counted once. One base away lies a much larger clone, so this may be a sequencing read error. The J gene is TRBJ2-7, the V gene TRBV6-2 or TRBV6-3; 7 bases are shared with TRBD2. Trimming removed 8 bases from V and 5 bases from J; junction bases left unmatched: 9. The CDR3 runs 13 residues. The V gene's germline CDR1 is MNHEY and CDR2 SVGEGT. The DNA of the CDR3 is TGTGCCAGCGGGAGGGTCGCGTGGGACGAGCAGTACTTC. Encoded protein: CASGRVAWDEQYF.

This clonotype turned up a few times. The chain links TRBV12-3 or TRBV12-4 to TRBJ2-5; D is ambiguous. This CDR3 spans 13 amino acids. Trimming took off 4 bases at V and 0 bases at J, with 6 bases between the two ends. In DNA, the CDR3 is TGTGCCAGCAGTTCCGACAACCAAGAGACCCAGTACTTC. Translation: CASSSDNQETQYF.

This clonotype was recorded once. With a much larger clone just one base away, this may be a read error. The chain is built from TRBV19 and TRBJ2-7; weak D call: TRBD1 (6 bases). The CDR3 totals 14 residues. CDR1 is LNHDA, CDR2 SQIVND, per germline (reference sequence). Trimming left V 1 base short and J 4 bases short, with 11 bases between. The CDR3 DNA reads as TGTGCCAGTAGTATAGGGACAGATAAATACGAGCAGTACTTC. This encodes CASSIGTDKYEQYF.

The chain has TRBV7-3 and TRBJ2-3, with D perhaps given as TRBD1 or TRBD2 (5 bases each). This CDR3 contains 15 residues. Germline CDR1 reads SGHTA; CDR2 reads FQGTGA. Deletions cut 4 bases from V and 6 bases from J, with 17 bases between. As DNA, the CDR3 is TGTGCCAGCAGCTCGACGGGGAGCTGGGGGGATACGCAGTATTTT. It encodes CASSSTGSWGDTQYF.

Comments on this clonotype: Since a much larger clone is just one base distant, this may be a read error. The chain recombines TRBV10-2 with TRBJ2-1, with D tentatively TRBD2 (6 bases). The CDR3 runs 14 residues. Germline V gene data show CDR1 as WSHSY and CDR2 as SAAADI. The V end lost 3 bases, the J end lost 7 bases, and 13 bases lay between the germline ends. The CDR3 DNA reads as TGCGCCAGCAGTGATGTAGCGGTATTGAATGAGCAGTTCTTC. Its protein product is CASSDVAVLNEQFF.

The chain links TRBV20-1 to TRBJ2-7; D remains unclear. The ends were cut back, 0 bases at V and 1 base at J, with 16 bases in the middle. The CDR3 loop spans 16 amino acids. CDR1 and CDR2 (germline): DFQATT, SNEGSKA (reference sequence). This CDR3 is CSARDLDGVLSYEQYF. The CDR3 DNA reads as TGCAGTGCTAGAGATCTTGATGGAGTCTTGTCCTACGAGCAGTACTTC.

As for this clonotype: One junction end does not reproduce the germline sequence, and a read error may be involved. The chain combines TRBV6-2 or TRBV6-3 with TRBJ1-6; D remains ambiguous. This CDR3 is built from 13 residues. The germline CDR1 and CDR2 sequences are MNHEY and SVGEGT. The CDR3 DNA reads TGTGCCAGCAGTGACTCCTATAATTCACCCCTCCACTTT. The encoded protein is CASSDSYNSPLHF.

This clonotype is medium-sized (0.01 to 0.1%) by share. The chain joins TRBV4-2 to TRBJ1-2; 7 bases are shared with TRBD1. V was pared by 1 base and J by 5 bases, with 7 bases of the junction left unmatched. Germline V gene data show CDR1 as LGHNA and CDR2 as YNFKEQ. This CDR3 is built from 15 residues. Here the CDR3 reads CASSQGGGWLYGYTF. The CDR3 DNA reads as TGTGCCAGCAGCCAAGGAGGGGGCTGGTTGTATGGCTACACCTTC.

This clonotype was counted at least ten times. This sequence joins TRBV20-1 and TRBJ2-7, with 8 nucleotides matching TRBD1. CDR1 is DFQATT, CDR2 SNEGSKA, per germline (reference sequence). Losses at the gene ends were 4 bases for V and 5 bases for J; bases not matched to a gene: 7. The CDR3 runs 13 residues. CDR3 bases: TGCAGTGCTAATGAATTACAGGGGGACGAGCAGTACTTC. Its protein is CSANELQGDEQYF.

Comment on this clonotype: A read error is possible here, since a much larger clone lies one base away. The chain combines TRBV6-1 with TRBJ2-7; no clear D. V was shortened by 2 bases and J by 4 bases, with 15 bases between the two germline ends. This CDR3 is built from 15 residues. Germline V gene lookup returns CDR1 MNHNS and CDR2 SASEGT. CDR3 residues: CASSEWSGSHYEQYF. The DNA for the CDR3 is TGTGCCAGCAGTGAATGGAGTGGGTCACATTACGAGCAGTACTTC.

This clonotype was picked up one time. CDR3 sequence: CASSFLSGVTYEQYF. The CDR3 DNA sequence: TGTGCCAGCAGCTTCCTATCGGGAGTGACCTACGAGCAGTACTTC. The chain combines TRBV5-6 with TRBJ2-7; D is perhaps TRBD2 (6 bases). Germline-derived CDR1 and CDR2 are SGHDT and YYEEEE. Trimming removed 2 bases at V and 2 bases at J, with 14 bases between. The CDR3 is 15 residues long.

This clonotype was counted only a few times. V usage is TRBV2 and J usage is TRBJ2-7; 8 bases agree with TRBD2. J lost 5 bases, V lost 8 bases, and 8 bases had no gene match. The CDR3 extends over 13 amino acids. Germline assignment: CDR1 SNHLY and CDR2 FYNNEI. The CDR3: CASPGGDYNEQYF. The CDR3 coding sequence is TGTGCCAGCCCGGGGGGGGACTACAACGAGCAGTACTTC.

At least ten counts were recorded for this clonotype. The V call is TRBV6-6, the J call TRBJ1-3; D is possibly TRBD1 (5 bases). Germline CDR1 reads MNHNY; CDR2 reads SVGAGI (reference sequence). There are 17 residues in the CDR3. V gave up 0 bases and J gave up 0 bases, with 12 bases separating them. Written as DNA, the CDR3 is TGTGCCAGCAGTTACTCGGGCAGGGCTAACTCTGGAAACACCATATATTTT. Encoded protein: CASSYSGRANSGNTIYF.

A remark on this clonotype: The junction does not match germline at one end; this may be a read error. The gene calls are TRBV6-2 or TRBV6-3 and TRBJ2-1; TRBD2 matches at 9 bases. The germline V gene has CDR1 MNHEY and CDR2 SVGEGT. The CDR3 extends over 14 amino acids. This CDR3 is CASFGTSTNNEQLF. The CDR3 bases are TGTGCCAGCTTCGGGACTAGCACTAACAATGAGCAGTTGTTC.

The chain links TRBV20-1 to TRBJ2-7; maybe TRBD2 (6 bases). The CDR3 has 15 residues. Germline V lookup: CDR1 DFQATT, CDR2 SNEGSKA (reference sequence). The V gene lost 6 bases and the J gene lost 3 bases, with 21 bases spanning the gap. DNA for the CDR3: TGCAGTGCAATGCTAGTGGGAGGCGGTTTCTACGAGCAGTACTTC. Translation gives CSAMLVGGGFYEQYF.

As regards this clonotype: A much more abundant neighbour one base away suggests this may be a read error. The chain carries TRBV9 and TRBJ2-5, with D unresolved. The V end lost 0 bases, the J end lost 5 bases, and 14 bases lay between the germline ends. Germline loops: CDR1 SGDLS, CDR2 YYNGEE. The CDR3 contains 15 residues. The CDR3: CASSVASGPWETQYF. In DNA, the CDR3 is TGTGCCAGCAGCGTAGCTTCAGGACCCTGGGAGACCCAGTACTTC.